Listed below are T cell receptor beta chains from one sample, sequenced in a study of T-cell reconstitution after alpha-beta-depleted transplantation in children. TCRdb itself ran the PCR reads through MiXCR, one entry per CDR3 protein. This table has about 980,000 distinct CDR3 sequences, under 30% appearing once. Sequencing used PBMCs, mostly from graft donor cells, obtained 360 days after TCRalphabeta/CD19-depleted stem cell transplant. The receptors were gathered from a boy under three years old who had a stem cell transplant for SCID, so the T cells may come from the graft donor. Each CDR3 is given with its conserved first and last residue. The D gene is left open where the match is weak. Expanded clones are given a class, and other clones once, few, many or no size at all.

d_call | j_call | clone_size | v_call | cdr3_nt | cdr3_aa
. | TRBJ1-1 | . | TRBV5-1 | TGCGCCAGCAGCTTGGACGACAGCTTGAACACTGAAGCTTTCTTT | CASSLDDSLNTEAFF
. | TRBJ2-3 | few | TRBV20-1 | TGCAGTGCTAGTCCCGGGACCCCAAACAGCCCCGGGCAGTATTTT | CSASPGTPNSPGQYF
. | TRBJ1-1 | many | TRBV5-1 | TGCGCCAGCAGCTTGGAAATTAGCACTGAAGCTTTCTTT | CASSLEISTEAFF
. | TRBJ1-2 | few | TRBV12-3/TRBV12-4 | TGTGCCAGCAGTCGGACACACGCTAACTATGGCTACACCTTC | CASSRTHANYGYTF
. | TRBJ1-1 | . | TRBV29-1 | TGCAGCGCCGGACAGTTTGAAGCTTTCTTT | CSAGQFEAFF
TRBD2 | TRBJ2-3 | few | TRBV6-1 | TGTGCCAGCAGTGAACCGGCTAGCGGGGGGAGGAATACGCAGTATTTT | CASSEPASGGRNTQYF
. | TRBJ2-1 | . | TRBV2 | TGTGCCAGCAGTGGACAGAGGGCACCCTACAATGAGCAGTTCTTC | CASSGQRAPYNEQFF
. | TRBJ2-3 | . | TRBV11-2 | TGTGCCAGCAGCTTAAATGGGCAACGGACAGATACGCAGTATTTT | CASSLNGQRTDTQYF
. | TRBJ1-1 | few | TRBV20-1 | TGCAGTGCTAGCCCCTTACAGGGTTATGAAGCTTTCTTT | CSASPLQGYEAFF
. | TRBJ2-2 | . | TRBV12-3/TRBV12-4 | TGTGCCAGCAGTGCTTCGCCAGGACCTAACACCGGGGAGCTGTTTTTT | CASSASPGPNTGELFF
. | TRBJ2-1 | . | TRBV6-1 | TGTGCCAGCGACAGGTTTTTCGGAGCCAATGAGCAGTTCTTC | CASDRFFGANEQFF
TRBD1 | TRBJ1-2 | . | TRBV28 | TGTGCCAGCAAATCGGACAGGGTCTTCTATGGCTACACCTTC | CASKSDRVFYGYTF
. | TRBJ2-2 | few | TRBV5-1 | TGCGCCAGCACCCTAAGGACAGCGAACACCGGGGAGCTGTTTTTT | CASTLRTANTGELFF
TRBD1 | TRBJ1-5 | . | TRBV6-1 | TGTGCCAGTATTCCCGGACAGGGTAGGGGGACAAGGCAGCCCCAGCATTTT | CASIPGQGRGTRQPQHF
TRBD2 | TRBJ2-3 | few | TRBV3-1 | TGTGCCAGCAGCCAAGATCTAAGGCGTGGACTAGCGGTCCCAGATACGCAGTATTTT | CASSQDLRRGLAVPDTQYF
. | TRBJ2-3 | . | TRBV15 | TGTGCCACCAGCAGAGATTTCCCGGGCGGGACAGATACGCAGTATTTT | CATSRDFPGGTDTQYF
. | TRBJ1-1 | few | TRBV25-1 | TGTGCCAGCAGTGAATGGGCAGGGAACACTGAAGCTTTCTTT | CASSEWAGNTEAFF
TRBD1 | TRBJ2-3 | . | TRBV7-2 | TGTGCCAGCAGCTTAGTGGGCGACAGGGGACATACGCAGTATTTT | CASSLVGDRGHTQYF
. | TRBJ2-5 | few | TRBV12-3/TRBV12-4 | TGTGCCAGCAGTTCCCTAGGGGGCGGGGTCAGGCAAGAGACCCAGTACTTC | CASSSLGGGVRQETQYF
TRBD1 | TRBJ2-5 | . | TRBV3-1 | TGTGCCAGCAGCCAAGGACCCGGGACAGGGCACCAAGAGACCCAGTACTTC | CASSQGPGTGHQETQYF
. | TRBJ2-1 | few | TRBV24-1 | TGTGCCACCAGTGACCCGGAAGGGGCAAGAAATGAGCAGTTCTTC | CATSDPEGARNEQFF
TRBD1 | TRBJ1-1 | . | TRBV4-1 | TGCGCCATATCAATGGGACAGGGTGGTACCACTGAAGCTTTCTTT | CAISMGQGGTTEAFF
TRBD2 | TRBJ2-5 | few | TRBV10-3 | TGTGCCATCAGTGTCCCCCCGGGACTAGCGGGGGCGGCGGGGGAGACCCAGTACTTC | CAISVPPGLAGAAGETQYF
. | TRBJ2-5 | . | TRBV29-1 | TGCAGCGTCGTAGGGGGGCTGAGGGAGACCCAGTACTTC | CSVVGGLRETQYF
. | TRBJ2-1 | few | TRBV29-1 | TGCAGCTCCCAGACTAGAGGGTCCTACAATGAGCAGTTCTTC | CSSQTRGSYNEQFF
TRBD2 | TRBJ2-3 | . | TRBV4-3 | TGCGCCAGCAGCCAAGTACCTAGCGGGGAAGCAGATACGCAGTATTTT | CASSQVPSGEADTQYF
. | TRBJ2-1 | few | TRBV24-1 | TGTGCCACCAGCCGTTGGGGCGATGAGCAGTTCTTC | CATSRWGDEQFF
. | TRBJ2-5 | few | TRBV18 | TGTGCCAGCTCACACTGGACTACCAAAGAGACCCAGTACTTC | CASSHWTTKETQYF
. | TRBJ2-7 | . | TRBV7-9 | TGTGCCAGCAGCTTAGTGCAGGGGATTTCCGCGCAGTACTTC | CASSLVQGISAQYF
. | TRBJ1-1 | many | TRBV12-3/TRBV12-4 | TGTGCCAGCAGTTTTCGCCAGAACACTGAAGCTTTCTTT | CASSFRQNTEAFF
. | TRBJ2-7 | few | TRBV12-3/TRBV12-4 | TGTGCCAGCAGCGCTAGCGAGCTGGTCCGGGGGCAGTACTTC | CASSASELVRGQYF
. | TRBJ1-6 | . | TRBV19 | TGTGCCAGTAGTATCGGGGTTAGGCCCCTCCACTTT | CASSIGVRPLHF
TRBD2 | TRBJ2-1 | many | TRBV20-1 | TGCAGTGCCGAGACGGGGACTAGCGGGGGGTGGAATGAGCAGTTCTTC | CSAETGTSGGWNEQFF
. | TRBJ2-2 | . | TRBV27 | TGTGCCAGCAGTTTGGGATGGGCTTTTAACACCGGGGAGCTGTTTTTT | CASSLGWAFNTGELFF
. | TRBJ1-1 | . | TRBV6-5 | TGTGCCAGCAGTTACAACAGGGACGGGCTCCCTGAAGCTTTCTTT | CASSYNRDGLPEAFF
. | TRBJ2-7 | few | TRBV10-3 | TGTGCCATCAGGGAAGACGGGACAAACTCCTACGAGCAGTACTTC | CAIREDGTNSYEQYF
. | TRBJ2-7 | few | TRBV15 | TGTGCCACCAGCAGAGCGGGGACGGGGTTCTACGAGCAGTACTTC | CATSRAGTGFYEQYF
. | TRBJ2-2 | . | TRBV7-2 | TGTGCCAGCAGCTCCACGCCGAGGGTCACCGGGGAGCTGTTTTTT | CASSSTPRVTGELFF
. | TRBJ2-2 | . | TRBV4-3 | TGCGCCAGCAGCCAAGATTCGGTAGCCGGGGAGCTGTTTTTT | CASSQDSVAGELFF
TRBD1 | TRBJ2-7 | . | TRBV11-2 | TGTGCCAGCAGCTTAGACCTGACAGGGTACGAGCAGTACTTC | CASSLDLTGYEQYF
. | TRBJ2-1 | few | TRBV28 | TGTGCCAGCAGTTCGACGAACAGGGTGTCGCCCTACAATGAGCAGTTCTTC | CASSSTNRVSPYNEQFF
. | TRBJ1-2 | once | TRBV5-1 | TGCGCCAGCAGCTTGGATGCGGGGAGAGAGGGCTACACCTTC | CASSLDAGREGYTF
TRBD2 | TRBJ2-1 | few | TRBV6-5 | TGTGCCAGCAGTTGGGGACTAGACGCCTACAATGAGCAGTTCTTC | CASSWGLDAYNEQFF
. | TRBJ2-7 | . | TRBV5-1 | TGCGCCAGCAGCTTGGTGGTGGGTATCAGCGAGCAGTACTTC | CASSLVVGISEQYF
. | TRBJ2-1 | many | TRBV2 | TGTGCCAGCAGTGACGACAGCACCCCTTTCAATGAGCAGTTCTTC | CASSDDSTPFNEQFF
. | TRBJ1-1 | . | TRBV4-1 | TGCGCCAGCAGCCAGGGCCTTCCGGGGGGCACTGAAGCTTTCTTT | CASSQGLPGGTEAFF
. | TRBJ2-7 | few | TRBV6-2/TRBV6-3 | TGTGCCAGCAGAACGGACACCGCCTACGAGCAGTACTTC | CASRTDTAYEQYF
. | TRBJ2-7 | . | TRBV6-2/TRBV6-3 | TGTGCCAGCAGTTACCGGGGACGCCGATCCTACGAGCAGTACTTC | CASSYRGRRSYEQYF
. | TRBJ1-1 | few | TRBV4-1 | TGCGCCAGCAGCCAAAGGGGAGTTGGCACTGAAGCTTTCTTT | CASSQRGVGTEAFF
. | TRBJ2-2 | many | TRBV4-1 | TGCGCCAGCAGCCAAGGGCGCACCGGGGAGCTGTTTTTT | CASSQGRTGELFF
. | TRBJ2-5 | few | TRBV12-3/TRBV12-4 | TGTGCCAGCACCCCGGGGGAGACCCAGTACTTC | CASTPGETQYF
. | TRBJ2-2 | few | TRBV12-3/TRBV12-4 | TGTGCCAGCAGCAGAAGGCAGAGACGTCGCGGCGGGGAGCTGTTTTTT | CASSRRQRRRGGELFF
TRBD2 | TRBJ2-5 | . | TRBV5-1 | TGCGCCAGCAGCCTGACTAGCGGTCCAGTCGGGACCCAGTACTTC | CASSLTSGPVGTQYF
TRBD2 | TRBJ2-7 | . | TRBV27 | TGTGCCAGCAGTACCTCTAGCGGGGACTTATCCTACGAGCAGTACTTC | CASSTSSGDLSYEQYF
TRBD1 | TRBJ1-3 | . | TRBV30 | TGTGCCTGGAGAACAGGGGGCCTTGGAAACACCATATATTTT | CAWRTGGLGNTIYF